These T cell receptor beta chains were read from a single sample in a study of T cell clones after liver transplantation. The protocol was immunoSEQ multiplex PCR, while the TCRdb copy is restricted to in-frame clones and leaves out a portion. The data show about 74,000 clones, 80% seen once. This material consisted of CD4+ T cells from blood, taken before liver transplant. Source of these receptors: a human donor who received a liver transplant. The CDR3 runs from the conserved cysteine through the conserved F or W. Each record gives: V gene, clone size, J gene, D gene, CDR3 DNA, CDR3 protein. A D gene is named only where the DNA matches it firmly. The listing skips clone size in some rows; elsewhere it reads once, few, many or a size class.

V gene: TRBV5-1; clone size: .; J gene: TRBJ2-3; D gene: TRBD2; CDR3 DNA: TGCGCCAGCAGCTTACAACCGGGACTAGGGATAGATACGCAGTATTTT; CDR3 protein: CASSLQPGLGIDTQYF
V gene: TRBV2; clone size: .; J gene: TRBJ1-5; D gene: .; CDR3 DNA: TGTGCCAGCATGGGGGACCGGAATCAGCCCCAGCATTTT; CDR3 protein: CASMGDRNQPQHF
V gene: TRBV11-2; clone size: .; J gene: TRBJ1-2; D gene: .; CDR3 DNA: TGTGCCAGCCAATTTCAGGACGGGAACTATGGCTACACCTTC; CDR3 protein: CASQFQDGNYGYTF
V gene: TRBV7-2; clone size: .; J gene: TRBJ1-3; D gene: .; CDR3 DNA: TGTGCCAGCAGCCCCCAAGCCTCTGGAAACACCATATATTTT; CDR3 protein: CASSPQASGNTIYF
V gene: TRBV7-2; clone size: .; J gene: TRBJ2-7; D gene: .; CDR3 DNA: TGTGCCAGCAGCTTAGAACCCATCCTGGCCTACGAGCAGTACTTC; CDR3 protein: CASSLEPILAYEQYF
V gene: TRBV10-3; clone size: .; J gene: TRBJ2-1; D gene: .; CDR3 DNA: TGTGCCATCAGTGAGCCAAACGCAGGGGACAATGAGCAGTTCTTC; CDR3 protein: CAISEPNAGDNEQFF
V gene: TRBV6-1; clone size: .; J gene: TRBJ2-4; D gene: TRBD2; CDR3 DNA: TGTGCCAGCAGTGAACCGGGGGGGAGAGCCAAAAACATTCAGTACTTC; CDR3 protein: CASSEPGGRAKNIQYF
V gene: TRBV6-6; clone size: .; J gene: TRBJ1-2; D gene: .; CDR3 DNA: TGTGCCAGCAGTTACGAGACAGGTGGCAATCGGGGCTACACCTTC; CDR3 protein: CASSYETGGNRGYTF
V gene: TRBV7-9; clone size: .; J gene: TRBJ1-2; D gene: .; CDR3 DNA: TGTGCCAGCAGCTTAGAGGGTGGCGGCTACACCTTC; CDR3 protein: CASSLEGGGYTF
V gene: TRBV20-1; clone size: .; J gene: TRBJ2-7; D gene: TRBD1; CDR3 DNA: TGCAGTGTAGAGGGGGCGAACGAGCAGTACTTC; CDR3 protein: CSVEGANEQYF
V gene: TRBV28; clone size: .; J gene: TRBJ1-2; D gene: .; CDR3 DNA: TGTGCCAGCAGTTTCTCAGGGGTTGGTGGCTACACCTTC; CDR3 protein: CASSFSGVGGYTF
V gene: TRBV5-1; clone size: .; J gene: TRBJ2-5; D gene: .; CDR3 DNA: TGCGCCAGCAGCTTGGCCCGGACAGTACAAGAGACCCAGTACTTC; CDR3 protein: CASSLARTVQETQYF
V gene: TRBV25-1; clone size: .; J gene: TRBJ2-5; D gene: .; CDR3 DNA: TGTGCCACAAGGGGGGAAGGGGGCCTCCAAGAGACCCAGTACTTC; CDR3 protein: CATRGEGGLQETQYF
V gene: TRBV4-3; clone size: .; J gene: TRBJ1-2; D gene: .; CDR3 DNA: TGCGCCAGCAGCCAAGAATGGCAGGGATTCGGCTATGGCTACACCTTC; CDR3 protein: CASSQEWQGFGYGYTF
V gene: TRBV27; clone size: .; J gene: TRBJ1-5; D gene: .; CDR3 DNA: TGTGCCAGCAGTTATCGGGGCTCCAATCAGCCCCAGCATTTT; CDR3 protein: CASSYRGSNQPQHF
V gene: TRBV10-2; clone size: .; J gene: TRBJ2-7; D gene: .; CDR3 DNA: TGCGCCAGCAGCCGTCCCTGGGCCTACGAGCAGTACTTC; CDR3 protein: CASSRPWAYEQYF
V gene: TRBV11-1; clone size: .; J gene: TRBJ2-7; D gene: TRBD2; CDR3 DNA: TGTGCCAGCAGCTTAGATCCGGGAGGGCCGGGGGAGCAGTACTTC; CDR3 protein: CASSLDPGGPGEQYF
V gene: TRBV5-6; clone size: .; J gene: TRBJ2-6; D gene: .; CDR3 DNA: TGTGCCAGCAGCTTGAAAAGTACAGTCCCGTACTCTGGGGCCAACGTCCTGACTTTC; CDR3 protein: CASSLKSTVPYSGANVLTF
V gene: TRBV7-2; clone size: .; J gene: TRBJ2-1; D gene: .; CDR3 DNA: TGTGCCAGCAGCCCGGACGGGGCTACGAACAATGAGCAGTTCTTC; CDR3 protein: CASSPDGATNNEQFF
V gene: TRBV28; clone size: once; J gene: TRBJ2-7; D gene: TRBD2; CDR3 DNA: TGTGCCAGCAGTTCTGGCCCAGCTAGCGGAAGTGGGGAGCAGTACTTC; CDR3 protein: CASSSGPASGSGEQYF
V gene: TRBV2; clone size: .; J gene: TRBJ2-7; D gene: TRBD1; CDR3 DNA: TGTGCCAGCAGGGTGGACAGGGGAATACGAGGGCAGTACTTC; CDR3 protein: CASRVDRGIRGQYF
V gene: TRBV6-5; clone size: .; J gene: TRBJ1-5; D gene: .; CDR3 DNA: TGTGCCAGCAGAACCAGGGGAGTCGATCAGCCCCAGCATTTT; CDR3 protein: CASRTRGVDQPQHF
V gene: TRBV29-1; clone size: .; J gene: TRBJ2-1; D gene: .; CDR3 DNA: TGCAGCGTTGGAGTCAATGAGCAGTTCTTC; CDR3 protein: CSVGVNEQFF
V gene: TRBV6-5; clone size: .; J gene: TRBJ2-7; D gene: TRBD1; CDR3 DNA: TGTGCCAGCAGTTCCGGGACAGGCCGGGACGAGCAGTACTTC; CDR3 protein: CASSSGTGRDEQYF
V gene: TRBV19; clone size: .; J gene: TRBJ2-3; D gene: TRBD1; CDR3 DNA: TGTGCCAGTAGTAGGGACAGGGGGGATACGCAGTATTTT; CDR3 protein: CASSRDRGDTQYF
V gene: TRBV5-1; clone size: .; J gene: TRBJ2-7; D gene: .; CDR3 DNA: TGCGCCAGCAGCCAACATGTGTCCCGGGACTCACTCTACGAGCAGTACTTC; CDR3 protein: CASSQHVSRDSLYEQYF
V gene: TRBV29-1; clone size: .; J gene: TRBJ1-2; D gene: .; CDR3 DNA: TGCAGCGCCGCCCGGGGCAGTAACTATGGCTACACCTTC; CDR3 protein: CSAARGSNYGYTF
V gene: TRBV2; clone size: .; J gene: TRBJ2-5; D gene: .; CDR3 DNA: TGTGCCAGCAGTGTCAACGAGATCGAAGAGACCCAGTACTTC; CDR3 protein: CASSVNEIEETQYF
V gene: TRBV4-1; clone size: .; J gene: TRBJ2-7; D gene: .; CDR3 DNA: TGCGCCAGCAGCCAATTCCTACCTGTCCTGGGCCCCTACGAGCAGTACTTC; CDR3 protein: CASSQFLPVLGPYEQYF
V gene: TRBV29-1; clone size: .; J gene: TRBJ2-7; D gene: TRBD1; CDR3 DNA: TGCAGCGTTGGGGACAGCCACGAGCAGTACTTC; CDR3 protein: CSVGDSHEQYF
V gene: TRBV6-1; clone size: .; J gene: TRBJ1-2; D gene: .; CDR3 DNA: TGTGCCAGCAGATTCCGGGACCTATCTAGTGGCTACACCTTC; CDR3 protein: CASRFRDLSSGYTF
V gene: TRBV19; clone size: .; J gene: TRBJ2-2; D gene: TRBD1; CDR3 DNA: TGTGCCAGTAGTCACCCCCGGGACAGGAGGGCATTTTCCGGGGAGCTGTTTTTT; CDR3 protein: CASSHPRDRRAFSGELFF
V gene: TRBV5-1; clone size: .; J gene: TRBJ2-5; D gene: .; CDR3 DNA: TGCGCCAGCAGCTTGAACGTTGAGGAGACCCAGTACTTC; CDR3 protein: CASSLNVEETQYF
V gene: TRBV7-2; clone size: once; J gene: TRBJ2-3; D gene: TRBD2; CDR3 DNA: TGTGCCAGCAGCCCCCTGGGACTATTAACAGATACGCAGTATTTT; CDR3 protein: CASSPLGLLTDTQYF
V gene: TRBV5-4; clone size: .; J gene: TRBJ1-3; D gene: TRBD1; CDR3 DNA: TGTGCCAGCAGAGTGACAGGGGCAAGTGGAAACACCATATATTTT; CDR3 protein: CASRVTGASGNTIYF
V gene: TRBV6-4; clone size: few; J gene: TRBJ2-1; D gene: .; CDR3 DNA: TGTGCCAGCAGTGAAGGGGGAGGAACCTACAATGAGCAGTTCTTC; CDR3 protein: CASSEGGGTYNEQFF